What follows are 25 T cell receptor beta chains derived from one specimen sequenced in a study of tissue T cells after allogeneic stem cell transplantation. Method: immunoSEQ multiplex PCR; TCRdb's copy keeps in-frame clones and lacks some. The repertoire holds over a thousand clones, with 50% to 65% as singletons. Time point reported: mouse harvest day 14 after allogeneic transplant. The graft held 10^6 splenic CD5+ T cells and 10^7 T-cell-depleted bone marrow cells. The sample was liver tissue. The receptors were gathered from a female BALB/c mouse given C57BL/6 T cells with graft-versus-host disease after an allogeneic hematopoietic cell transplant.

This clone was seen only once. Gene names are mouse gene names. Partial CDR3 DNA: TGTGCCAGCATTTCGGACTGGGGAGCAAACACCGGGCAGCTCTAC. Protein product: CASISDWGANTGQLY. The full-length CDR3 reads as CASISDWGANTGQLYF. The rearrangement uses TRBV26 and TRBJ2-2, with TRBD2 identical over 9 bases. The read stops 1 residue short of the end of the CDR3; the missing end is completed from the germline J gene. The CDR3 length is 16 residues. J gave up 0 bases and V 7 bases, and 6 bases lay outside the gene matches. Germline assignment: CDR1 KGHPV and CDR2 FQNQEV (reference sequence).

Of note for this clone: Each gene name is a mouse one. The CDR3 end lies 1 residue beyond the end of the read and is filled in from the germline J gene. The chain joins TRBV19 to TRBJ2-1; a weak D match, TRBD1 (5 bases). CDR1 is FNHDT and CDR2 is SITEND in the germline V gene (reference sequence). The CDR3 is 14 residues long. V was clipped by 5 bases and J by 0 bases, with 9 bases between them. CDR3 in amino acids: CASRRQLNYAEQFF. The DNA read from the CDR3 is TGTGCCAGCAGGAGACAGCTTAACTATGCTGAGCAGTTC.

Comment on this clone: Gene names follow the mouse nomenclature. With the read ending 1 residue before the CDR3 end, the germline J gene is used to fill in that end. This chain uses TRBV13-3 with TRBJ1-1; 7 nucleotides match TRBD1. CDR1 and CDR2 from the germline V gene are NNHDY and SYVADS. The length of the CDR3 is 15 residues. V shed 0 bases, J shed 1 base, and the junction held 3 bases outside the gene matches. The sequenced CDR3 bases are TGTGCCAGCAGTGATGCAAACAGGGGAAACACAGAAGTCTTC. Protein sequence: CASSDANRGNTEVF. The complete CDR3 sequence is CASSDANRGNTEVFF.

In its sample, this clone is large. Gene names and germline match the mouse. The CDR3 here is CASGVQNTLYF. The covered CDR3 bases are TGTGCCAGCGGTGTTCAAAACACCTTGTAC. The chain combines TRBV13-2 with TRBJ2-4, with D hard to call. The read gets to within 1 residue of the CDR3 end, and the germline J gene fills in the rest. Germline values: CDR1 NNHNN, CDR2 SYGAGS (reference sequence). The CDR3 loop spans 11 amino acids. V was trimmed by 3 bases and J by 2 bases, leaving 1 base between them.

As regards this clone: Gene names refer to mouse genes. The read stops 1 residue short of the end of the CDR3; the missing end is completed from the germline J gene. The chain carries TRBV13-2 and TRBJ1-3, with unresolved D. The germline gives CDR1 NNHNN, CDR2 SYGAGS (reference sequence). Trimming took off 6 bases at V and 0 bases at J, with 10 bases between the two ends. The CDR3 has 14 amino acids. The CDR3 sequence: CASAPVNSGNTLYF. CDR3 bases read: TGTGCCAGCGCCCCAGTCAATTCTGGAAATACGCTCTAT.

In regard to this clone: Gene names and germline match the mouse. The CDR3 goes on 1 residue after the read ends, and that part is filled in from the germline J gene. V usage is TRBV26 and J usage is TRBJ1-4, with unresolved D. CDR3 length equals 14 residues. Germline-derived CDR1 and CDR2 are KGHPV and FQNQEV (reference sequence). The ends were cut back, 4 bases at V and 0 bases at J, with 6 bases in the middle. CDR3 bases read: TGTGCCAGCAGTCCCACGGTTTCCAACGAAAGATTATTT. Translated, it gives CASSPTVSNERLF. The full CDR3 is CASSPTVSNERLFF.

Comment on this clone: Gene names and germline refer to mouse. The read comes to an end 1 residue before the CDR3 does, leaving the germline J gene to fill in the end. The chain uses TRBV3 and TRBJ2-5; 12 nucleotides line up with TRBD2. The CDR3 consists of 16 residues. Germline-derived CDR1 and CDR2 are SNHLY and FYNGKV (reference sequence). Germline trimming cut 5 bases from V and 2 bases from J; bases unmatched to any gene: 5. The part of the CDR3 DNA that was read is TGTGCCAGCAGCCCGGGGACTGGGGGGCCCCAAGACACCCAGTAC. It translates to CASSPGTGGPQDTQY. The whole CDR3 region reads CASSPGTGGPQDTQYF.

Notes on this clone: Germline and genes here are mouse. CDR3 bases read: TGTGCCAGCAGTCCCTGGGGGGAAGACTATGCTGAGCAGTTC. Translating it yields CASSPWGEDYAEQF. From start to end, the CDR3 is CASSPWGEDYAEQFF. The gene calls are TRBV26 and TRBJ2-1; TRBD2 matches 8 bases. The read halts 1 residue ahead of the CDR3 end, with the missing end drawn from the germline J gene. The CDR3 is made up of 15 amino acids. Germline-derived CDR1 and CDR2 are KGHPV and FQNQEV (reference sequence). V shed 4 bases, J shed 2 bases, and the junction held 4 bases outside the gene matches.

The sample holds a few counts of this clone. Mouse names are used for the genes. CDR3 DNA (partial): TGTGCCAGCAGTATAGCCAATTATGAACAGTAC. As protein: CASSIANYEQY. The whole CDR3 region reads CASSIANYEQYF. The chain recombines TRBV19 with TRBJ2-7, with D hard to call. Read coverage stops 1 residue before the CDR3 terminus; the germline J gene supplies the remainder. This CDR3 contains 12 residues. CDR1 and CDR2 (germline): FNHDT, SITEND (reference sequence). Trimming removed 0 bases from V and 4 bases from J, with 5 bases in between.

To note about this clone: Mouse names are used for the genes. The CDR3 end lies 1 residue beyond the end of the read and is filled in from the germline J gene. The chain joins TRBV13-2 to TRBJ1-1; D is unresolved. This CDR3 has 11 amino acids. V lost 0 bases to trimming and J lost 10 bases, with 7 bases between them. CDR1 and CDR2 from the germline V gene are NNHNN and SYGAGS (reference sequence). The sequenced part of the CDR3 DNA is TGTGCCAGCGGTGATGCTCGGGGAGTCTTC. The encoded protein is CASGDARGVF. The whole CDR3 sequence is CASGDARGVFF.

Concerning this clone: At one boundary the junction diverges from the germline segment, which might be a read error. Genes and germline are mouse. The read ends 1 residue early relative to the CDR3; the germline J gene fills the gap. The chain employs TRBV17 and TRBJ2-7; possible D gene TRBD1, 7 bases. Germline V lookup: CDR1 MNHDT, CDR2 YYDKIL. The length of the CDR3 is 12 residues. The CDR3 region is CASSTGGYAQYF. Incomplete CDR3 DNA: TGTGCTAGCAGTACAGGGGGGTATGCACAGTAC.

As to this clone: Germline and genes: mouse. The sequence runs out 1 residue before the end of the CDR3; the remainder is reconstructed from the germline J gene. V and J are TRBV2 and TRBJ2-1; TRBD2 matches at 9 bases. This CDR3 is built from 15 residues. Germline loops: CDR1 LGHNA, CDR2 YSYQKL. V lost 0 bases and J lost 7; bases outside the gene matches: 4. Incomplete CDR3 DNA: TGTGCCAGCAGCCAAGATGGGGGGGCAGGGGCTGAGCAGTTC. Translating it yields CASSQDGGAGAEQF. The CDR3 as a whole reads CASSQDGGAGAEQFF.

This clone was found once. All gene names here are mouse names. The sequenced fragment ends 1 residue before the CDR3 boundary, so the rest is inferred from the germline J gene. V and J are TRBV26 and TRBJ1-3, with TRBD1 matching over 9 bases. The J segment lost 3 bases and the V segment lost 4 bases, leaving 4 bases of the junction unmatched. The CDR3 contains 15 residues. Germline CDR1 reads KGHPV; CDR2 reads FQNQEV (reference sequence). CDR3 DNA (partial): TGTGCCAGCAGTCCACAGGGGGCGCTTGGAAATACGCTCTAT. It specifies CASSPQGALGNTLY. The whole CDR3 sequence reads CASSPQGALGNTLYF. The full variable domain, completed using reference TRBV26 and TRBJ1-3, is NSKVIQTPRYLVKGQGQKAKMRCIPEKGHPVVFWYQQNKNNEFKFLINFQNQEVLQQIDMTEKRFSAECPSNSPCSLEIQSSEAGDSALYLCASSPQGALGNTLYFGEGSRLIVV.

On this clone itself: Gene names and germline match the mouse. The read terminates 1 residue ahead of where the CDR3 ends, so the germline J gene completes it. J is TRBJ2-5 and V is TRBV31, with a weak D call TRBD2 (6 bases). The ends were cut back, 0 bases at V and 2 bases at J, with 9 bases in the middle. CDR1 and CDR2 from the germline V gene are GKSSPN and SITVG. This CDR3 has 14 residues. The covered CDR3 bases are TGTGCCTGGAGTCTGAACTGGGTCCAAGACACCCAGTAC. Translating it yields CAWSLNWVQDTQY. The complete CDR3 protein is CAWSLNWVQDTQYF.

In regard to this clone: Gene names refer to mouse genes. The CDR3 extends 1 residue past the end of the read, so its final part is completed from the germline J gene. The rearrangement uses TRBV20 and TRBJ2-7; possible D gene TRBD1, 6 bases. The ends were cut back, 6 bases at V and 4 bases at J, with 10 bases in the middle. The length of the CDR3 is 11 residues. Germline V CDR1 and CDR2: GFQATS, STVNSAI. The CDR3 loop reads CGARDTYEQYF. The covered CDR3 bases are TGTGGTGCCCGGGACACATATGAACAGTAC.

Regarding this clone: The genes are named according to mouse. The CDR3 extends 1 residue past the end of the read, so its final part is completed from the germline J gene. The V and J genes are TRBV3 and TRBJ1-1; D possibly corresponds to TRBD1 (6 bases). The CDR3 totals 12 residues. V lost 7 bases and J 3 bases, leaving 9 bases between the germline ends. Germline V gene sequence: CDR1 SNHLY, CDR2 FYNGKV (reference sequence). CDR3 DNA, as far as it was read: TGTGCCAGCAAAAGGACAGACACAGAAGTCTTC. Its translation is CASKRTDTEVF. The full CDR3 is CASKRTDTEVFF.

About this clone: Gene and germline names: mouse. The CDR3 is cut off 1 residue early in the read; its end comes from the germline J gene. The chain has TRBV12-1 and TRBJ1-3, with TRBD1 matching over 8 bases. This CDR3 is 15 amino acids long. Germline V gives CDR1 SGHSN, CDR2 HYEKVE. J was trimmed by 2 bases and V by 1 base; bases with no gene match: 3. CDR3 amino acids: CASSLRGQAGNTLYF. The sequenced CDR3 bases are TGTGCCAGCTCTCTGAGGGGACAGGCTGGAAATACGCTCTAT.

About this clone itself: Mouse gene names and germline throughout. The read comes to an end 1 residue before the CDR3 does, leaving the germline J gene to fill in the end. The chain carries TRBV19 and TRBJ2-5, with 7 bases matching TRBD2. Germline CDR1 reads FNHDT; CDR2 reads SITEND (reference sequence). The CDR3 runs to 16 residues. V lost 0 bases to trimming and J lost 0 bases; unmatched junction nucleotides: 4. CDR3 sequence: CASSIGPGGNQDTQYF. The covered CDR3 bases are TGTGCCAGCAGTATAGGGCCTGGGGGTAACCAAGACACCCAGTAC.

This clone was seen more than once but under ten times. Mouse names are used for the genes. The read halts 1 residue ahead of the CDR3 end, with the missing end drawn from the germline J gene. The J gene is TRBJ2-1, the V gene TRBV12-1, with TRBD2 identical over 10 bases. The CDR3 extends over 14 amino acids. The trim removed 0 bases at V and 9 bases at J, leaving 4 bases unmatched. Germline V gene data show CDR1 as SGHSN and CDR2 as HYEKVE. The part of the CDR3 DNA that was read is TGTGCCAGCTCTCTCTCTGGGGGGGCGCATGAGCAGTTC. Amino acid sequence: CASSLSGGAHEQF. The full CDR3 protein is CASSLSGGAHEQFF.

By sample share, this clone is large. Mouse names are used for the genes. The CDR3 is cut off 1 residue early in the read; its end comes from the germline J gene. The V gene is TRBV26, the J gene TRBJ1-3; D remains unclear. V was shortened by 2 bases and J by 0 bases, with 5 bases between the two germline ends. This CDR3 contains 14 residues. CDR1 KGHPV and CDR2 FQNQEV come from the germline V gene (reference sequence). CDR3 in amino acids: CASSLGNSGNTLYF. The CDR3 DNA, read in part, is TGTGCCAGCAGTCTGGGGAATTCTGGAAATACGCTCTAT.

With regard to this clone: Genes and germline are mouse. The read falls 1 residue short of the CDR3 end, and the missing part is taken from the germline J gene. V usage is TRBV3 and J usage is TRBJ2-4; 10 bases line up with TRBD2. The CDR3 totals 15 residues. V was clipped by 4 bases and J by 6 bases; unmatched bases: 7. Germline V lookup: CDR1 SNHLY, CDR2 FYNGKV (reference sequence). The CDR3 spells CASSSRLGGANTLYF. CDR3 DNA, as far as it was read: TGTGCCAGCAGCTCCCGACTGGGGGGTGCGAACACCTTGTAC.

A word on this clone: The genes are named according to mouse. The read finishes 1 residue shy of the CDR3 end, and the germline J gene is used to complete it. This chain links TRBV16 with TRBJ2-5; 8 positions agree with TRBD2. Germline V gene data show CDR1 as SGHSA and CDR2 as FRNQAP. There are 13 residues in the CDR3. J lost 5 bases, V lost 2 bases, and 0 bases had no gene match. The CDR3 sequence: CASSLTGGDTQYF. Partial CDR3 DNA: TGTGCAAGCAGCTTAACTGGGGGAGACACCCAGTAC. Full variable domain (rest looked up from reference TRBV16 and TRBJ2-5): NAGVIQTPRHKVTGKGQEATLWCEPISGHSAVFWYRQTIVQGLEFLTYFRNQAPIDDSGMPKERFSAQMPNQSHSTLKIQSTQPQDSAVYLCASSLTGGDTQYFGPGTRLLVL.

A note on this clone: Genes and germline are mouse. The read comes to an end 1 residue before the CDR3 does, leaving the germline J gene to fill in the end. The chain joins TRBV24 to TRBJ2-7; 10 bases are a match to TRBD1. The CDR3 length is 14 residues. Germline CDR1 KGHTA, CDR2 FRNEEI. V dropped 4 bases and J dropped 5; count of bases not matched to a gene: 5. This CDR3 reads CASSRTGTGDEQYF. The part of the CDR3 DNA that was read is TGTGCCAGCAGTCGGACCGGGACAGGGGATGAACAGTAC.

As to this clone: Each gene name is a mouse one. The read stops 1 residue short of the end of the CDR3; the missing end is completed from the germline J gene. The genes are TRBV26 and TRBJ2-5; D is undetermined. Trimming removed 0 bases at V and 2 bases at J, with 6 bases between. Per germline, CDR1 KGHPV and CDR2 FQNQEV (reference sequence). The CDR3 runs 14 residues. The CDR3 region is CASSLSTVQDTQYF. The CDR3 bases that were read are TGTGCCAGCAGTCTGTCGACGGTCCAAGACACCCAGTAC.

The table lists this clone with a few counts. Gene names are the mouse ones. Read coverage stops 1 residue before the CDR3 terminus; the germline J gene supplies the remainder. V and J are TRBV26 and TRBJ1-3; D might be TRBD1 (6 bases). V lost 4 bases and J 0 bases, leaving 7 bases between the germline ends. CDR3 length equals 14 residues. The germline V gene encodes CDR1 KGHPV and CDR2 FQNQEV (reference sequence). The sequenced part of the CDR3 DNA is TGTGCCAGCAGTCGGACAGATTCTGGAAATACGCTCTAT. Its translation: CASSRTDSGNTLY. The entire CDR3 reads CASSRTDSGNTLYF. Combining the CDR3 with reference TRBV26 and TRBJ1-3 gives the whole variable domain NSKVIQTPRYLVKGQGQKAKMRCIPEKGHPVVFWYQQNKNNEFKFLINFQNQEVLQQIDMTEKRFSAECPSNSPCSLEIQSSEAGDSALYLCASSRTDSGNTLYFGEGSRLIVV.